Each of the 14 T cell receptor beta chains below was sequenced from the same sample in a study of T cells after yellow fever vaccination. TCRdb re-called the 5' RACE reads through MiXCR, storing one row per CDR3 protein. In the table there are about 340,000 distinct CDR3 sequences, about an eighth of which are singletons. The source material was CD4+ T cells sorted from PBMCs, sampled 15 days after the yellow fever booster vaccination. The source is a man younger than 35 who received the YFV17D yellow fever vaccine.

This clonotype was picked up a small number of times. This chain connects TRBV12-3 or TRBV12-4 to TRBJ2-2, with a tentative D call TRBD2 (5 bases). The CDR3 extends over 14 amino acids. V gave up 8 bases and J gave up 2 bases, with 12 bases separating them. CDR3 sequence: CASGGAANTGELFF. The CDR3 nucleotides are TGTGCCAGCGGAGGAGCGGCTAACACCGGGGAGCTGTTTTTT.

This clonotype turned up a few times. The chain uses TRBV5-1 and TRBJ2-2, with 12 bases lining up with TRBD1. There are 17 residues in the CDR3. Germline CDR1 is SGHRS and CDR2 is YFSETQ. The ends lost 4 bases at V and 2 bases at J; junction bases unmatched: 6. The DNA of the CDR3 is TGCGCCAGCAGCAAGGGACAGGGGGCCGTAAACACCGGGGAGCTGTTTTTT. This translates into CASSKGQGAVNTGELFF. The full variable domain, rest sourced from reference TRBV5-1 and TRBJ2-2, is KAGVTQTPRYLIKTRGQQVTLSCSPISGHRSVSWYQQTPGQGLQFLFEYFSETQRNKGNFPGRFSGRQFSNSRSEMNVSTLELGDSALYLCASSKGQGAVNTGELFFGEGSRLTVL.

The V call is TRBV20-1, the J call TRBJ2-3; 11 bases agree with TRBD2. CDR3 length equals 14 residues. V shed 2 bases and J 4 bases; nucleotides not matched to a gene: 2. The germline V gene encodes CDR1 DFQATT and CDR2 SNEGSKA (reference sequence). The CDR3 DNA sequence: TGCAGTGCTAGACCGGGACTAGCGGCAGATACGCAGTATTTT. Translating it yields CSARPGLAADTQYF.

The chain carries TRBV20-1 and TRBJ1-5, with D perhaps matching TRBD1 (6 bases). There are 13 residues in the CDR3. The V end lost 2 bases, the J end lost 2 bases, and 7 bases lay between the germline ends. CDR1 is DFQATT, CDR2 SNEGSKA, per germline (reference sequence). CDR3 residues: CSARRTGNQPQHF. CDR3 DNA: TGCAGTGCTAGAAGGACAGGCAATCAGCCCCAGCATTTT.

This clonotype turned up a few times. The chain uses TRBV12-3 or TRBV12-4 and TRBJ1-5; tentative D call: TRBD1 (5 bases). The length of the CDR3 is 18 residues. Between the trimmed V and J ends, which lost 0 bases and 3 bases, there was a span of 18 bases. The CDR3 loop reads CASSLALRGILHNQPQHF. CDR3 DNA: TGTGCCAGCAGTTTAGCGCTAAGGGGAATACTCCACAATCAGCCCCAGCATTTT.

This clonotype was picked up many times. This chain joins TRBV7-3 and TRBJ2-1, with D unresolved. The CDR3 has 12 amino acids. Germline loops: CDR1 SGHTA, CDR2 FQGTGA. V lost 2 bases and J 10 bases, leaving 9 bases between the germline ends. CDR3 coding DNA: TGTGCCAGCAGCTTAGAATCGGGCGAGCAGTTCTTC. Encoded protein: CASSLESGEQFF.

This clonotype came up many times. The chain couples TRBV7-6 to TRBJ1-5; D gene ambiguous. This CDR3 is built from 14 residues. Germline V gene data show CDR1 as SGHVS and CDR2 as FNYEAQ. V shed 5 bases and J shed 6 bases, with 14 bases lying between them. The CDR3 DNA reads TGTGCCAGCAGCCCGGGGTCTTTTGGTCAGCCCCAGCATTTT. Residues: CASSPGSFGQPQHF.

This clonotype was seen more than once but under ten times. The chain couples TRBV12-3 or TRBV12-4 to TRBJ2-5; tentative D call: TRBD2 (7 bases). CDR3 length equals 13 residues. V was trimmed by 6 bases and J by 4 bases, leaving 12 bases between them. This CDR3 reads CASSQGGVETQYF. In nucleotides, the CDR3 is TGTGCCAGCAGCCAAGGGGGGGTAGAGACCCAGTACTTC.

The chain employs TRBV7-3 and TRBJ2-3; D uncertain. The V end lost 5 bases, the J end lost 4 bases, and 16 bases lay between the germline ends. This CDR3 is built from 15 residues. Per the germline V gene, CDR1 is SGHTA and CDR2 is FQGTGA. Here the CDR3 DNA reads TGTGCCAGCAGCCCCAACCCGATACAGCCAGATACGCAGTATTTT. Encoded protein: CASSPNPIQPDTQYF.

This chain connects TRBV7-6 to TRBJ1-6, with D unresolved. CDR1 and CDR2 from the germline V gene are SGHVS and FNYEAQ. The CDR3 loop spans 16 amino acids. V was cut by 1 base and J by 7 bases, with 14 bases left in between. CDR3 sequence (DNA): TGTGCCAGCAGCTTAGGGTCCGGAGACGAGAATTCACCCCTCCACTTT. The encoded protein is CASSLGSGDENSPLHF.

This clonotype appeared a few times. The chain joins TRBV15 to TRBJ2-5; 9 positions agree with TRBD2. V gave up 1 base and J gave up 5 bases; unmatched junction bases: 5. This CDR3 has 15 residues. Germline V gene data show CDR1 as LNHNV and CDR2 as YYDKDF (reference sequence). The CDR3: CATSRVAGATETQYF. DNA for the CDR3: TGTGCCACCAGCAGAGTAGCGGGGGCGACGGAGACCCAGTACTTC.

The J gene is TRBJ2-5, the V gene TRBV11-3; TRBD2 agrees at 16 bases. Per the germline V gene, CDR1 is SGHNT and CDR2 is YENEEA. The V segment lost 3 bases and the J segment 5 bases; nucleotides outside the gene matches: 6. This CDR3 spans 17 amino acids. The CDR3 DNA sequence: TGTGCCAGCAGCTTTGGGACTAGCGGGGGGGCCCGGGAGACCCAGTACTTC. This codes for CASSFGTSGGARETQYF.

In its sample, this clonotype was seen a few times. The V and J genes are TRBV5-1 and TRBJ2-5, with D perhaps given as TRBD1 or TRBD2 (7 bases each). CDR1 and CDR2 from the germline V gene are SGHRS and YFSETQ. Trimming stripped 4 bases from V and 4 bases from J, with 23 bases between. The CDR3 has 17 residues. The CDR3 DNA is TGCGCCAGCAGCCCCCTCTTACAGGGGACTAAGGGAGAGACCCAGTACTTC. Residues: CASSPLLQGTKGETQYF.

The V and J genes are TRBV12-3 or TRBV12-4 and TRBJ1-6; D uncertain. Trimming pared 6 bases from V and 4 bases from J, leaving 16 bases between. The CDR3 length is 16 residues. CDR3 bases: TGTGCCAGCAGCCCGATATGGGCCTCATATAATTCACCCCTCCACTTT. Translation: CASSPIWASYNSPLHF.